A single T cell receptor (beta chain) is shown here with its context. The antigen it binds to is not known. It has no much larger one-base neighbor in the sample; base qualities were not kept. This entry is derived from a study of T cell changes during pregnancy in multiple sclerosis (dated by TCRdb to 2018 to 2020). With regard to the full study: The study examined how the T cell repertoire changed over the course of pregnancy in women with multiple sclerosis.

Looking up the germline V gene yields CDR1 MGHRA and CDR2 YSYEKL. Trimming accounts for 5 bases at V and 1 base at J, while the number of junction bases matched to no gene is 8. The CDR3 has 15 amino acids, counting the end cysteine and phenylalanine. The retained sequence is limited to the CDR3, 45 bases, with the frame set at the first base. Receptors were amplified or captured by the immunoSEQ multiplex PCR assay. TCRdb carries this immuneACCESS record with in-frame sequences only. Its versions omit some clonotypes, under half of them owing to an unresolved V gene in the studies checked, with the rest unexplained. The sample has more than 55,000 clones on record, more than 80% of them singletons. Roughly 1.2% of the sample is in the top ten clones.

The clonotype was recovered from a female donor with multiple sclerosis, enrolled in a pregnancy study. The starting material was peripheral blood, obtained in the third trimester of pregnancy. Recombination joined TRBV4-1 with TRBJ2-7, and TRBD2 aligns with 7 junction nucleotides. The DNA sequence is TGCGCCAGCAGCTTTGGGCGGGGGAATTCCTACGAGCAGTACTTC. This gives the protein CASSFGRGNSYEQYF.